This entry is about one TCR beta chain. Its antigen is unidentified. Germline V gives CDR1 MNHNS, CDR2 SASEGT. The CDR3 runs 14 residues. Trimming pared 2 bases from V and 2 bases from J, leaving 4 bases between. Use of 60 Vbeta and 13 Jbeta primers characterized the PCR. Only in-frame clones appear in the TCRdb table, and some are missing; sequencing was by immunoSEQ multiplex PCR. Seen here are around 110,000 clones, around 80% observed once, and the top ten hold 4.8%. Healthy bone marrow donors formed the donor group. This entry is derived from a study of cytomegalovirus exposure and HLA in healthy donors. Study-level results: Cytomegalovirus-associated TCR beta chains were listed, numbering over 150. Confirmation in vitro established that a few CMV-associated chains were specific for CMV antigens. Presence/absence analyses treated sequencing depth as roughly uniform across donors.

The chain recombines TRBV6-1 with TRBJ1-6; D uncertain. Sample: PBMCs. The receptor comes from a man aged 25-45 years in good health and CMV-seropositive. In nucleotides, the CDR3 is TGTGCCAGCAGTGAAACGGCCTATAATTCACCCCTCCACTTT. Translated: CASSETAYNSPLHF.